This TCR beta chain is drawn from a study of blood T cells in healthy people across ages. The authors ran a second PCR of about 7 to 11 cycles using a sample-barcoded 5' primer and a J-beta primer mix. MiXCR, applied by TCRdb to the 5' RACE reads, yields one record per CDR3 protein. Altogether about 1.5 million distinct CDR3 sequences are present, approximately 42% being singletons, with the ten largest covering about 4.1%. The sequencing input was blood. The sequence was obtained from a woman younger than 35 in good health.

CDR3 residues: CASSFPNFGTGAEKLFF. The CDR3 region has the DNA TGTGCCAGCAGCTTCCCCAACTTCGGGACAGGGGCGGAAAAACTGTTTTTT. The chain has TRBV7-2 and TRBJ1-4; 10 bases match TRBD1. The CDR3 sequence is 17 residues long. The germline CDR1 and CDR2 sequences are SGHTA and FQGNSA. Trimming removed 3 bases from V and 8 bases from J; junction bases left unmatched: 12.